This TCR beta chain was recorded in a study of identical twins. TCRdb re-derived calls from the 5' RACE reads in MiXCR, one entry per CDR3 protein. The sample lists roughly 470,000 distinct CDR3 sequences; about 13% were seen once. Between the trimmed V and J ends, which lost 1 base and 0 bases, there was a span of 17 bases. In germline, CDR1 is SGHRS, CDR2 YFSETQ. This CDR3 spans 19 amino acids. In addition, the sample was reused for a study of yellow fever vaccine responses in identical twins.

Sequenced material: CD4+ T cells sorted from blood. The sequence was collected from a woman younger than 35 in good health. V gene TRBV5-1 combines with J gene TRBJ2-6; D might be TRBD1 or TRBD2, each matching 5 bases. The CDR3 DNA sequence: TGCGCCAGCAGCTTGTCGTCCGGGGCCCTCCTCTCTGGGGCCAACGTCCTGACTTTC. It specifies CASSLSSGALLSGANVLTF.